This T cell receptor beta chain originates from a study of siplizumab effects on memory and regulatory T cells. Assay used: immunoSEQ multiplex PCR; TCRdb lists only in-frame clones, some missing. The sample holds 65,000 to 70,000 clones, about 87% seen once. This CDR3 has 16 amino acids. Germline-derived CDR1 and CDR2 are LNHNV and YYDKDF (reference sequence). With 3 bases clipped from V and 4 bases from J, the junction kept 5 bases outside the gene matches. The sequence came from a human donor in good health. V usage is TRBV15 and J usage is TRBJ1-5; 11 bases align to TRBD1. The sample was Tregs sorted from blood. CDR3 amino acids: CATSRGDRGINQPQHF. The CDR3 DNA is TGTGCCACCAGCAGGGGGGACAGGGGGATAAATCAGCCCCAGCATTTT.